A selection of T cell receptor beta chains follows, all from one sample in a study of blood T cell repertoires in COVID-19. Generated by immunoSEQ multiplex PCR, the TCRdb table keeps only in-frame clones and is missing some. The sample yields a few hundred thousand clones, 70% to 90% seen once. Source material: PBMCs or T cells enriched from blood (not recorded which). These receptors were taken from a woman aged 50 to 60 who had recovered from COVID-19. Each CDR3 is given without its conserved first and last residue.

ASSILGLASLGYNEQF TRBV19 16 TRBJ2-1
ASTMTAAAPDTQY TRBV28 13 TRBJ2-3
ASSSEDSATNEKLF TRBV28 14 TRBJ1-4
ASSQPTSSGELF TRBV3-1/TRBV3-2 12 TRBJ2-2
AWSVGAKRHEQY TRBV30 12 TRBJ2-7
ASSGADRGQETQY TRBV28 13 TRBJ2-5
ASSRLGLAGGGETQY TRBV7-9 15 TRBJ2-5
ASSLPPGPSSYNEQF TRBV28 15 TRBJ2-1
ASSIGVATGELF TRBV19 12 TRBJ2-2
ASSLEEADSLAKNIQY TRBV11-2 16 TRBJ2-4
ASSFPGLGGLAGETQY TRBV7-6 16 TRBJ2-5
ASSPPGQAWGTDTQY TRBV28 15 TRBJ2-3
ASSMNAAVANYGYT TRBV19 14 TRBJ1-2
ASREQGSGNTIY TRBV2 12 TRBJ1-3
ASSATLNTGELF TRBV6-4 12 TRBJ2-2